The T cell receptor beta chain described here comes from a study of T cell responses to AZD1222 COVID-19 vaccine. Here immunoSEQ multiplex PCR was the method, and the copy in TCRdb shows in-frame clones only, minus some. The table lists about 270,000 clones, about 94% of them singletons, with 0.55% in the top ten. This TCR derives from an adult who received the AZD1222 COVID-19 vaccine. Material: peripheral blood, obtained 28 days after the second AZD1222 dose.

CDR3 bases: TGCGCCAGCAGCGGGGGGGTACTCAGTGAAAAACTGTTTTTT. Translating gives CASSGGVLSEKLFF. V usage is TRBV5-1 and J usage is TRBJ1-4; tentatively, D is TRBD1 (5 bases). Trimming pared 4 bases from V and 7 bases from J, leaving 14 bases between. Germline V gives CDR1 SGHRS, CDR2 YFSETQ. The CDR3 runs to 14 residues.